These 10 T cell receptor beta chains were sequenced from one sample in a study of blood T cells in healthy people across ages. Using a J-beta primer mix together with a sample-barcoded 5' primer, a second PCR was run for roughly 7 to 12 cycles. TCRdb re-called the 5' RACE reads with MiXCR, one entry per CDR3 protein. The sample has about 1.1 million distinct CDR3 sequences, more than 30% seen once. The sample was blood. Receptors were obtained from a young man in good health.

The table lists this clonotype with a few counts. The CDR3 DNA follows: TGTGCCAGCAGTGGTGGGGACATAGCCTACGAGCAGTACTTC. Translation gives CASSGGDIAYEQYF. This chain joins TRBV12-3 or TRBV12-4 and TRBJ2-7, with D possibly being TRBD1 (6 bases). The V gene lost 5 bases and the J gene lost 2 bases, with 13 bases spanning the gap. This CDR3 contains 14 residues.

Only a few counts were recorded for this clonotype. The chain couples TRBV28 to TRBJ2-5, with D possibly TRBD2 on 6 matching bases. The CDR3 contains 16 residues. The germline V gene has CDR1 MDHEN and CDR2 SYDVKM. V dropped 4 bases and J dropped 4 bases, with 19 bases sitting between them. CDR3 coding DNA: TGTGCCAGCAGTTCCCTGGGTAGCGGAGGGGTAGAGACCCAGTACTTC. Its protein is CASSSLGSGGVETQYF.

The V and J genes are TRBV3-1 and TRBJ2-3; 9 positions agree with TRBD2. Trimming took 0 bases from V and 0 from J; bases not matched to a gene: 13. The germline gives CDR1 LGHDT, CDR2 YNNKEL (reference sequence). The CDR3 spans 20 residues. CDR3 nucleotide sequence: TGTGCCAGCAGCCAAGATCTTCGGCTAGCGGGGCGCGTCAGCACAGATACGCAGTATTTT. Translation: CASSQDLRLAGRVSTDTQYF.

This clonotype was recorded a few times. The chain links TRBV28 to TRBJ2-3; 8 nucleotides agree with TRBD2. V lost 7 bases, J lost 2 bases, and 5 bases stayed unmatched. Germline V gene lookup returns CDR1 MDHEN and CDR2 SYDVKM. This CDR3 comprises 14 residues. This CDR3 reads CASTERGNTDTQYF. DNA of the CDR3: TGTGCCAGCACTGAGCGGGGGAACACAGATACGCAGTATTTT.

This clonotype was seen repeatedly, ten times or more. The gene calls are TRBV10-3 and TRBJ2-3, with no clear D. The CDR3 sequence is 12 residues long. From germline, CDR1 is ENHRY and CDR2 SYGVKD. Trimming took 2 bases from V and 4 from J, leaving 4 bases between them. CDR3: CAISEGSDTQYF. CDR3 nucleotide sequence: TGTGCCATCAGTGAGGGATCAGATACGCAGTATTTT.

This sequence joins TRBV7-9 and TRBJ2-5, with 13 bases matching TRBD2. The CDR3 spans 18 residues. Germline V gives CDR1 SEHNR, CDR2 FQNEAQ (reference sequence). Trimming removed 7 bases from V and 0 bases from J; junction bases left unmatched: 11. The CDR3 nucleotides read TGTGCCAGCACTCCCAGACTAGCGGGGGGCCAGTACCAAGAGACCCAGTACTTC. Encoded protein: CASTPRLAGGQYQETQYF.

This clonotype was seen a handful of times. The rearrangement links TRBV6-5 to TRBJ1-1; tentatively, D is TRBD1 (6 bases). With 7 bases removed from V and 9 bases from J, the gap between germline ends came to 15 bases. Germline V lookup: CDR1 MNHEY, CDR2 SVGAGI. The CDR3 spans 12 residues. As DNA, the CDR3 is TGTGCCAGCACCGACCCCGGACAGAAAGCTTTCTTT. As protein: CASTDPGQKAFF.

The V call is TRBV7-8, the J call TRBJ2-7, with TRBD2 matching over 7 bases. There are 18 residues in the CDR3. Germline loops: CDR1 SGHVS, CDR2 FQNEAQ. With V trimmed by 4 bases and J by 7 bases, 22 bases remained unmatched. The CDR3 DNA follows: TGTGCCAGCAGCTCTAGACCGGGCAGCGGGATCTCCTACAATGAGCAGTACTTC. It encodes CASSSRPGSGISYNEQYF. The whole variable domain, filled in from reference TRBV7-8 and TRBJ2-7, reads GAGVSQSPRYKVAKRGQDVALRCDPISGHVSLFWYQQALGQGPEFLTYFQNEAQLDKSGLPSDRFFAERPEGSVSTLKIQRTQQEDSAVYLCASSSRPGSGISYNEQYFGPGTRLTVT.

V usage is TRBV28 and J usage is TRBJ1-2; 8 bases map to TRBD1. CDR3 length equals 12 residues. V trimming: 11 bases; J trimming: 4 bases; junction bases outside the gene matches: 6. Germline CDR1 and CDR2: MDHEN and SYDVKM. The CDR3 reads CALRDRSYGYTF. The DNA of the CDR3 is TGTGCCTTGAGGGACAGGTCCTATGGCTACACCTTC.

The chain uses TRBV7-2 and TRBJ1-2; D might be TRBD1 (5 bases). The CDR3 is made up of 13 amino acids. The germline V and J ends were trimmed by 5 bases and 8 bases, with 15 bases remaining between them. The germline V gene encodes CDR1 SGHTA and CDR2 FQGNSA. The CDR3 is CASSPDTVNGYTF. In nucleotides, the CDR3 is TGTGCCAGCAGCCCGGACACGGTGAACGGCTACACCTTC. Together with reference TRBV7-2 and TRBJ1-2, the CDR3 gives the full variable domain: GAGVSQSPSNKVTEKGKDVELRCDPISGHTALYWYRQSLGQGLEFLIYFQGNSAPDKSGLPSDRFSAERTGGSVSTLTIQRTQQEDSAVYLCASSPDTVNGYTFGSGTRLTVV.